Below, one T cell receptor beta chain is given with its context. What it binds is unknown. This record comes from a study of regulatory T cells in long-lasting Graves disease. The wider study: Those with persistent Graves' disease had received antithyroid drugs for over 5 years with positive TSH receptor antibodies. Study findings and constraints: Persistent disease was characterized by preferential usage of TRBV28, TRBJ1-2 and TRBJ2-5.

Time point here: persistent/refractory GD, antithyroid drugs over 5 years with positive TRAb. Isolated PBMC RNA provided the starting material for the TCR library. Graves' disease diagnosis was established per American Thyroid Association guidelines. The germline CDR1 and CDR2 sequences are MNHEY and SVGEGT. The CDR3 runs to 15 residues. V lost 2 bases to trimming and J lost 3 bases; unmatched junction nucleotides: 6. CDR3 regions were amplified by Arm-PCR using iRepertoire HTBI primers to build TCR beta libraries. The authors' processing: Spanning all samples, the identified segments comprised some 62 TRBV and about 15 TRBJ. TCRdb re-called the multiplex PCR reads through MiXCR, storing one row per CDR3 protein. V and J calls and clone size were set by TCRdb, not the authors. The sample yields about 470,000 distinct CDR3 sequences, around 21% seen once.

This material consisted of peripheral blood mononuclear cells (PBMCs), taken when the disease was refractory, from a patient treated with antithyroid drugs. The source of this sequence is a female donor with Graves disease. The chain combines TRBV6-2 or TRBV6-3 with TRBJ2-7, with 8 bases matching TRBD2. CDR3 residues: CASSYAGGQIYEQYF. CDR3 bases: TGTGCCAGCAGTTACGCGGGGGGCCAAATCTACGAGCAGTACTTC.